This T cell receptor (beta chain) came from a study of cytomegalovirus exposure and HLA in healthy donors. Findings of the study overall: Clonal expansion was found to be greater in HLA-associated TCR beta chains than in equally common others in a later analysis.

Remarks on this clone: Its matching antigen is unknown.

The PCR ran on 60 Vbeta and 13 Jbeta primers. Here immunoSEQ multiplex PCR was the method, and the copy in TCRdb shows in-frame clones only, minus some. There are some 150,000 clones in the sample; over 60% occur only once, and 1.5% to 2% lies in the top ten. The receptor was derived from a woman aged 25 to 39 in good health and CMV-seronegative. The sequencing input was PBMCs.

The CDR3 nucleotides read TGTGCCAGCAGCTTAGGAGGCGGGGGGGCGGGAGATACGCAGTATTTT. Translation gives CASSLGGGGAGDTQYF. This chain connects TRBV11-2 to TRBJ2-3, with 9 bases fitting TRBD2. Germline trimming cut 1 base from V and 5 bases from J; bases unmatched to any gene: 7. CDR3 length: 16 amino acids. Germline V lookup: CDR1 SGHAT, CDR2 FQNNGV.